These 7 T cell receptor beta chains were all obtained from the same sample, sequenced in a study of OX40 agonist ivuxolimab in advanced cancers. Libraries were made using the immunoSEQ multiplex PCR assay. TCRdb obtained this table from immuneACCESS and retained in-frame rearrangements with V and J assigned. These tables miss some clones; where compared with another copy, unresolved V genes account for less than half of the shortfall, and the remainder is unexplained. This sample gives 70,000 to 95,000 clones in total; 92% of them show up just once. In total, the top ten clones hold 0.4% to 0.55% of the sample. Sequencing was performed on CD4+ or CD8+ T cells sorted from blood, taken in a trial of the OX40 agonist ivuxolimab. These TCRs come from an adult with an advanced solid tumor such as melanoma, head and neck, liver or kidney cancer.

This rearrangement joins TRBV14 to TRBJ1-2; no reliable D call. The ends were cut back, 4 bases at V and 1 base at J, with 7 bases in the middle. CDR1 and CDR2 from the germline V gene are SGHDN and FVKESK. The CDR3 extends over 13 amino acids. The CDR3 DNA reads TGTGCCAGCAGCCTTCAGGATAACTATGGCTACACCTTC. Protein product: CASSLQDNYGYTF. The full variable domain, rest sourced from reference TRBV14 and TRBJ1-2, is EAGVTQFPSHSVIEKGQTVTLRCDPISGHDNLYWYRRVMGKEIKFLLHFVKESKQDESGMPNNRFLAERTGGTYSTLKVQPAELEDSGVYFCASSLQDNYGYTFGSGTRLTVV.

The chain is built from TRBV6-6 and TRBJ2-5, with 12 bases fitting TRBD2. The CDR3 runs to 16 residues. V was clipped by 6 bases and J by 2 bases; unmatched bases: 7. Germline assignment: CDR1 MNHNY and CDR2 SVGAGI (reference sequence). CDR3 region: CASRPRTSGVQETQYF. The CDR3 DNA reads TGTGCCAGCAGACCTAGGACTAGCGGGGTTCAAGAGACCCAGTACTTC.

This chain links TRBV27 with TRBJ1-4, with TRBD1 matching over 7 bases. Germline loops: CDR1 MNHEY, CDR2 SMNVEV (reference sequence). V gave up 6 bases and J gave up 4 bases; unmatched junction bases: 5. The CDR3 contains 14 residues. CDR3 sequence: CASRGTVNNEKLFF. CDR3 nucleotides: TGTGCCAGCAGGGGGACAGTTAATAATGAAAAACTGTTTTTT.

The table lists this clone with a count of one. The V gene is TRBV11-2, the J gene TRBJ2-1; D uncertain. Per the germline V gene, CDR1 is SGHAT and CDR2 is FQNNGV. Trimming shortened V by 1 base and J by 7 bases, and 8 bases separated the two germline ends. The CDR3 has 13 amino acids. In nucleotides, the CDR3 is TGTGCCAGCAGCTTAGTCTGGGGTAATGAGCAGTTCTTC. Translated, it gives CASSLVWGNEQFF.

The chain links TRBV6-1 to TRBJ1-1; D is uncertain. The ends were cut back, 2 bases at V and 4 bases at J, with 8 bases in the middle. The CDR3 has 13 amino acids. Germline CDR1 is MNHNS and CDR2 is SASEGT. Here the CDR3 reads CASSEYRGTEAFF. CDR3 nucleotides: TGTGCCAGCAGTGAATACCGCGGCACTGAAGCTTTCTTT.

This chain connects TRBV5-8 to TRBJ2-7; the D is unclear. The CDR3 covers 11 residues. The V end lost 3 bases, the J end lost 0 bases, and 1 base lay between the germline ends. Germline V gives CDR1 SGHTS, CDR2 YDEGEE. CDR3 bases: TGTGCCAGCAGCTACTCCTACGAGCAGTACTTC. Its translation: CASSYSYEQYF.

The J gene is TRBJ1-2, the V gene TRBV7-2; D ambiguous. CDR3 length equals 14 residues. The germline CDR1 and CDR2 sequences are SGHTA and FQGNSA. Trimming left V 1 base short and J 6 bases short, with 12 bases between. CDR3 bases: TGTGCCAGCAGCTTAGGGATGAAACTCAATGGCTACACCTTC. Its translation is CASSLGMKLNGYTF. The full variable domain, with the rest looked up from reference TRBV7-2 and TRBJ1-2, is GAGVSQSPSNKVTEKGKDVELRCDPISGHTALYWYRQSLGQGLEFLIYFQGNSAPDKSGLPSDRFSAERTGGSVSTLTIQRTQQEDSAVYLCASSLGMKLNGYTFGSGTRLTVV.